One and the same sample provided the 30 T cell receptor beta chains below, sequenced in a study of response to subunit inactivated influenza vaccine listed by TCRdb under 2018. Libraries were made using RT-PCR. The instrument given in TCRdb is Illumina HiSeq 2500. TCRdb applied fastp at Q25 and MiXCR to the public reads, then kept only in-frame beta chains. One record per CDR3 amino acid sequence lists the most common genes and DNA. The sample table contains approximately 310,000 distinct CDR3 sequences; only one count was recorded for less than 25% of them. The ten largest clones represent approximately 10% of the sample. The input for sequencing was PBMCs from blood, taken approximately 20 months after vaccination. All receptors derive from a man between 50 and 69 years old who received an inactivated influenza vaccine. Donor details come from another sample of the same person, matched by shared clones.

This clonotype has more than one count but fewer than ten. This chain connects TRBV5-1 to TRBJ1-2; D is undetermined. The germline CDR1 and CDR2 sequences are SGHRS and YFSETQ. The CDR3 has 15 residues. V was shortened by 4 bases and J by 5 bases, with 18 bases between the two germline ends. The CDR3 sequence: CASSTNSFQSYGYTF. CDR3 DNA sequence: TGCGCCAGCAGCACAAACAGCTTCCAGTCGTATGGCTACACCTTC. Full variable domain (missing parts from reference TRBV5-1 and TRBJ1-2): KAGVTQTPRYLIKTRGQQVTLSCSPISGHRSVSWYQQTPGQGLQFLFEYFSETQRNKGNFPGRFSGRQFSNSRSEMNVSTLELGDSALYLCASSTNSFQSYGYTFGSGTRLTVV.

This clonotype came up a few times. This chain connects TRBV27 to TRBJ1-2; TRBD1 might be the D (6 bases). The CDR3 consists of 16 residues. With 5 bases removed from V and 4 bases from J, the gap between germline ends came to 20 bases. CDR1 and CDR2 (germline): MNHEY, SMNVEV (reference sequence). The CDR3: CASSAQLTGQIYGYTF. The DNA for the CDR3 is TGTGCCAGCAGTGCCCAGCTCACCGGACAGATCTATGGCTACACCTTC.

This clonotype was seen only a few times. The gene calls are TRBV4-3 and TRBJ2-1; either TRBD1 or TRBD2 may supply D (5 bases each). Trimming pared 1 base from V and 6 bases from J, leaving 16 bases between. This CDR3 spans 16 amino acids. Per germline, CDR1 LGHNA and CDR2 YSLEER. CDR3 protein: CASSQGLLRGFNEQFF. The CDR3 region has the DNA TGCGCCAGCAGCCAAGGACTCCTTCGGGGCTTCAATGAGCAGTTCTTC.

The V gene is TRBV4-1, the J gene TRBJ2-2; D might be TRBD1 or TRBD2, each matching 5 bases. There are 17 residues in the CDR3. The germline gives CDR1 MGHRA, CDR2 YSYEKL. The ends were cut back, 4 bases at V and 4 bases at J, with 19 bases in the middle. In DNA, the CDR3 is TGCGCCAGCAGCCGCATTCCCGGGACCCTGGGCACCGGGGAGCTGTTTTTT. Protein sequence: CASSRIPGTLGTGELFF.

V gene TRBV24-1 combines with J gene TRBJ2-7, with a tentative D call TRBD1 (6 bases). This CDR3 spans 13 amino acids. The germline V and J ends were trimmed by 5 bases and 1 base, with 8 bases remaining between them. Per the germline V gene, CDR1 is KGHDR and CDR2 is SFDVKD. The CDR3 DNA follows: TGTGCCACCAGTGGACAGGATTCCTACGAGCAGTACTTC. This sequence encodes CATSGQDSYEQYF.

The V and J genes are TRBV2 and TRBJ1-2; 8 bases match TRBD1. Germline-derived CDR1 and CDR2 are SNHLY and FYNNEI. The CDR3 covers 17 residues. With 0 bases clipped from V and 8 bases from J, the junction kept 14 bases outside the gene matches. The CDR3 region is CASSEASARTGRWGYTF. As DNA, the CDR3 is TGTGCCAGCAGTGAAGCGTCGGCCCGGACAGGGCGGTGGGGCTACACCTTC.

This clonotype was observed at least ten times. This chain links TRBV12-3 or TRBV12-4 with TRBJ1-1; D is perhaps TRBD1 (6 bases). Trimming cost V 6 bases and J 3 bases, with 17 bases left between them. The CDR3 is 15 residues long. The CDR3 spells CASRSPGQGDTEAFF. The CDR3 coding sequence is TGTGCCAGCAGATCTCCGGGACAAGGGGACACTGAAGCTTTCTTT.

This chain connects TRBV4-2 to TRBJ2-1; possibly TRBD1 for D (5 bases). This CDR3 contains 15 residues. V was pared by 3 bases and J by 6 bases, with 15 bases between. Germline V gene data show CDR1 as LGHNA and CDR2 as YNFKEQ. The CDR3 nucleotides are TGTGCCAGCAGCCAGGTTGGACAAATAGGCAATGAGCAGTTCTTC. It codes for CASSQVGQIGNEQFF.

The chain is built from TRBV20-1 and TRBJ1-2; D remains ambiguous. V lost 5 bases to trimming and J lost 2 bases, with 15 bases between them. Looked up from germline, CDR1 is DFQATT and CDR2 is SNEGSKA (reference sequence). The CDR3 sequence is 14 residues long. CDR3 sequence: CSAVPPLVNYGYTF. The CDR3 DNA reads as TGCAGTGCTGTACCACCTCTGGTAAACTATGGCTACACCTTC.

A few counts support this clonotype. The genes are TRBV20-1 and TRBJ1-4; 7 nucleotides line up with TRBD1. This CDR3 comprises 16 residues. Unmatched junction bases numbered 7, after V lost 3 bases and J lost 0 bases. Germline-derived CDR1 and CDR2 are DFQATT and SNEGSKA (reference sequence). CDR3 sequence (DNA): TGCAGTGCTAGGGCTCCTACAGGGGCAACTAATGAAAAACTGTTTTTT. Encoded protein: CSARAPTGATNEKLFF.

The gene calls are TRBV6-1 and TRBJ2-3, with 10 bases lining up with TRBD2. The CDR3 contains 15 residues. The germline V gene has CDR1 MNHNS and CDR2 SASEGT. The V segment lost 8 bases and the J segment 4 bases; nucleotides outside the gene matches: 9. The CDR3 DNA reads as TGTGCCAGCCTATCTACTAGCGGGGTCGCAGATACGCAGTATTTT. It specifies CASLSTSGVADTQYF.

The J gene is TRBJ2-2, the V gene TRBV11-1; perhaps TRBD2 as D (5 bases). CDR1 and CDR2 from the germline V gene are SGHAT and FQDESV (reference sequence). CDR3 size: 14 residues. The V end was cut by 0 bases, the J end by 4 bases, with 6 bases between. CDR3 sequence (DNA): TGTGCCAGCAGCTTAGCGGGAGTCACCGGGGAGCTGTTTTTT. It translates to CASSLAGVTGELFF.

In this sample, this clonotype turned up many times. The chain recombines TRBV19 with TRBJ1-2; 8 bases map to TRBD1. V shed 2 bases, J shed 1 base, and the junction held 6 bases outside the gene matches. Germline CDR1 and CDR2: LNHDA and SQIVND (reference sequence). The CDR3 contains 16 residues. CDR3 DNA: TGTGCCAGTAGTATACCGGGACAGGCGTTTAACTATGGCTACACCTTC. Translated, it gives CASSIPGQAFNYGYTF.

This clonotype showed up many times. The chain links TRBV29-1 to TRBJ1-1; 9 nucleotides agree with TRBD1. Germline values: CDR1 SQVTM, CDR2 ANQGSEA. This CDR3 is 12 amino acids long. V trimming: 7 bases; J trimming: 3 bases; junction bases outside the gene matches: 3. DNA for the CDR3: TGCAGCGGGGGACAGGGTTACACTGAAGCTTTCTTT. This translates into CSGGQGYTEAFF.

The table lists this clonotype with many counts. The chain recombines TRBV12-3 or TRBV12-4 with TRBJ1-2; D may be TRBD1 (5 bases). The V end lost 8 bases, the J end lost 2 bases, and 15 bases lay between the germline ends. The CDR3 length is 14 residues. CDR3 sequence reads: CASGLRVGNYGYTF. Written as DNA, the CDR3 is TGTGCCAGCGGCCTCAGGGTCGGAAACTATGGCTACACCTTC.

V usage is TRBV29-1 and J usage is TRBJ2-2; TRBD2 matches at 10 bases. This CDR3 has 15 residues. Germline CDR1 reads SQVTM; CDR2 reads ANQGSEA. Trimming removed 7 bases from V and 5 bases from J; junction bases left unmatched: 10. The CDR3 DNA reads TGCAGCGCCGAGTCAGGGACTAGCGCAACCGGGGAGCTGTTTTTT. Translating it yields CSAESGTSATGELFF.

V is TRBV5-5 and J is TRBJ1-6; D uncertain. This CDR3 contains 14 residues. The ends were cut back, 8 bases at V and 7 bases at J, with 16 bases in the middle. Looked up from germline, CDR1 is SGHKS and CDR2 is YYEKEE (reference sequence). CDR3 amino acids: CARGPGPGNSPLHF. The CDR3 region has the DNA TGTGCCAGGGGCCCCGGGCCAGGCAATTCACCCCTCCACTTT.

V and J are TRBV7-2 and TRBJ2-7; D perhaps matches TRBD2 (5 bases). CDR1 SGHTA and CDR2 FQGNSA come from the germline V gene. The CDR3 extends over 13 amino acids. V was pared by 3 bases and J by 4 bases, with 10 bases between. CDR3 protein: CASSFGEIYEQYF. CDR3 DNA: TGTGCCAGCAGCTTCGGGGAGATTTACGAGCAGTACTTC.

The rearrangement joins TRBV7-9 to TRBJ2-1, with 12 bases lining up with TRBD2. This CDR3 has 16 residues. Germline CDR1 and CDR2: SEHNR and FQNEAQ (reference sequence). J lost 5 bases, V lost 4 bases, and 6 bases had no gene match. The CDR3 loop is CASSSRTSGVNNEQFF. For the CDR3, the DNA is TGTGCCAGCAGCTCGCGGACTAGCGGGGTGAACAATGAGCAGTTCTTC. Based on the CDR3 plus reference TRBV7-9 and TRBJ2-1, the full variable domain is DTGVSQNPRHKITKRGQNVTFRCDPISEHNRLYWYRQTLGQGPEFLTYFQNEAQLEKSRLLSDRFSAERPKGSFSTLEIQRTEQGDSAMYLCASSSRTSGVNNEQFFGPGTRLTVL.

This clonotype was seen ten or more times. The V gene is TRBV6-2 or TRBV6-3, the J gene TRBJ1-1; a possible D gene is TRBD1 (6 bases). Trimming took 2 bases from V and 5 from J, leaving 21 bases between them. Germline loops: CDR1 MNHEY, CDR2 SVGEGT. The CDR3 extends over 17 amino acids. In DNA, the CDR3 is TGTGCCAGCAGTTACGATTACGGTCGAGGGGGATTGACTGAAGCTTTCTTT. Translated: CASSYDYGRGGLTEAFF.

This clonotype was seen a handful of times. V is TRBV7-9 and J is TRBJ1-5; D gene uncertain. Germline V gene sequence: CDR1 SEHNR, CDR2 FQNEAQ (reference sequence). V was pared by 6 bases and J by 2 bases, with 8 bases between. This CDR3 has 13 amino acids. The CDR3 protein is CASSNSGNQPQHF. CDR3 DNA: TGTGCCAGCAGTAACAGTGGCAATCAGCCCCAGCATTTT.

For this clonotype: A much larger clone sits a single nucleotide away, making a read error possible. The chain employs TRBV7-9 and TRBJ1-6; no clear D gene. Germline loops: CDR1 SEHNR, CDR2 FQNEAQ (reference sequence). The CDR3 is made up of 14 amino acids. The CDR3 region has the DNA TGTGCCAGCAGCTTAGAGGGCAGCAATTCACTCCTCCACTTT. Protein sequence: CASSLEGSNSLLHF.

The V call is TRBV11-2, the J call TRBJ1-1; D remains ambiguous. This CDR3 is 13 amino acids long. V was clipped by 5 bases and J by 3 bases, with 10 bases between them. Looked up from germline, CDR1 is SGHAT and CDR2 is FQNNGV. CDR3 nucleotide sequence: TGTGCCAGCAGCGTAGGGCGGTACACTGAAGCTTTCTTT. Translation: CASSVGRYTEAFF.

The J gene is TRBJ1-2, the V gene TRBV19; weak D call: TRBD1 (6 bases). The CDR3 runs 15 residues. CDR1 is LNHDA and CDR2 is SQIVND in the germline V gene (reference sequence). Between the trimmed V and J ends, which lost 7 bases and 3 bases, there was a span of 18 bases. CDR3 region: CASTPDDRSHYGYTF. The DNA for the CDR3 is TGTGCCAGTACTCCCGATGACAGGAGTCACTATGGCTACACCTTC.

This clonotype was found a few times. The rearrangement uses TRBV29-1 and TRBJ2-1; D unresolved. Trimming removed 5 bases at V and 8 bases at J, with 10 bases between. Germline CDR1 reads SQVTM; CDR2 reads ANQGSEA. This CDR3 region has 11 residues. The CDR3 DNA follows: TGCAGCGTTAAACTGGCTCATGAGCAGTTCTTC. Protein sequence: CSVKLAHEQFF.

The rearrangement uses TRBV6-2 or TRBV6-3 and TRBJ2-4, with a tentative D call TRBD1 (6 bases). This CDR3 has 14 residues. V lost 7 bases and J lost 7, with 17 bases in between. The V gene's germline CDR1 is MNHEY and CDR2 SVGEGT. CDR3 nucleotide sequence: TGTGCCAGCACCCCGCAGGGGCATTTGAACATTCAGTACTTC. It codes for CASTPQGHLNIQYF.

The gene calls are TRBV6-5 and TRBJ2-1; D remains ambiguous. Between the trimmed V and J ends, which lost 0 bases and 4 bases, there was a span of 10 bases. The CDR3 spans 15 residues. In germline, CDR1 is MNHEY, CDR2 SVGAGI. The CDR3 nucleotides read TGTGCCAGCAGTTACTCGAATTGGGATTACAATGAGCAGTTCTTC. Its protein product is CASSYSNWDYNEQFF.

The table lists this clonotype with a few counts. The rearrangement links TRBV5-4 to TRBJ2-7; D ambiguous. CDR3 length: 11 residues. V was pared by 0 bases and J by 5 bases, with 3 bases between. Germline lookup yields CDR1 SGHNT and CDR2 YYREEE (reference sequence). CDR3 DNA: TGTGCCAGCAGCTTGGTAGACGAGCAGTACTTC. Its protein is CASSLVDEQYF. Complete variable domain (other parts from reference TRBV5-4 and TRBJ2-7): ETGVTQSPTHLIKTRGQQVTLRCSSQSGHNTVSWYQQALGQGPQFIFQYYREEENGRGNFPPRFSGLQFPNYSSELNVNALELDDSALYLCASSLVDEQYFGPGTRLTVT.

This clonotype was detected many times. The rearrangement joins TRBV12-3 or TRBV12-4 to TRBJ1-2, with D uncertain. V was clipped by 1 base and J by 7 bases, with 13 bases between them. The CDR3 has 14 residues. In DNA, the CDR3 is TGTGCCAGCAGTTTAGGGGCAGTCTCCGGTGGCTACACCTTC. Its protein is CASSLGAVSGGYTF.

The sample holds a few counts of this clonotype. This rearrangement joins TRBV6-5 to TRBJ2-7; weak D call: TRBD2 (5 bases). The CDR3 is 12 amino acids. Trimming took 2 bases from V and 7 from J, leaving 9 bases between them. Germline lookup yields CDR1 MNHEY and CDR2 SVGAGI. CDR3 amino acids: CASSYHSGEQYF. The CDR3 DNA reads as TGTGCCAGCAGTTACCACAGCGGAGAGCAGTACTTC.